This entry lists 19 T cell receptor beta chains sequenced from one sample in a study of shared clonotypes between healthy human individuals. The assay was immunoSEQ multiplex PCR, and TCRdb's table has in-frame clones only and misses some. Of approximately 2.4 million clones in the sample, approximately 96% were seen once. Sequencing was performed on naive CD4+ T cells sorted from blood. Subset defined: CD45RA+ positively selected. Source of these receptors: a man aged 18 to 35 in good health.

This CDR3 reads CASSETRGLTLSGANVLTF. The CDR3 DNA is TGTGCCAGCAGTGAAACCAGGGGCCTCACCCTCTCTGGGGCCAACGTCCTGACTTTC. V and J are TRBV6-1 and TRBJ2-6; weak D call: TRBD1 (6 bases). V was shortened by 2 bases and J by 0 bases, with 17 bases between the two germline ends. There are 19 residues in the CDR3. The germline CDR1 and CDR2 sequences are MNHNS and SASEGT.

CDR3 in amino acids: CASSFRTGAGYTF. CDR3 sequence (DNA): TGTGCCAGCAGTTTTAGGACAGGGGCTGGCTACACCTTC. V and J are TRBV27 and TRBJ1-2; 9 bases are shared with TRBD1. V shed 3 bases, J shed 7 bases, and the junction held 3 bases outside the gene matches. Germline assignment: CDR1 MNHEY and CDR2 SMNVEV (reference sequence). The CDR3 is made up of 13 amino acids.

V is TRBV6-1 and J is TRBJ1-1; 7 bases agree with TRBD1. CDR3 length: 13 residues. With 3 bases clipped from V and 4 bases from J, the junction kept 2 bases outside the gene matches. The germline CDR1 and CDR2 sequences are MNHNS and SASEGT. The CDR3 reads CASSDWDSTEAFF. Here the CDR3 DNA reads TGTGCCAGCAGTGACTGGGACAGCACTGAAGCTTTCTTT.

The V call is TRBV7-9, the J call TRBJ2-3, with D perhaps matching TRBD1 or TRBD2 (7 bases each). CDR3 length: 19 residues. V lost 6 bases and J lost 0, with 25 bases in between. In germline, CDR1 is SEHNR, CDR2 FQNEAQ (reference sequence). CDR3 sequence: CASRPGRDSQENSTDTQYF. The DNA of the CDR3 is TGTGCCAGCAGGCCGGGGAGGGACAGCCAGGAAAATAGCACAGATACGCAGTATTTT.

The chain recombines TRBV7-2 with TRBJ2-5, with a weak D call TRBD2 (5 bases). The CDR3 is 13 amino acids. Trimming removed 7 bases at V and 9 bases at J, with 18 bases between. CDR1 and CDR2 (germline): SGHTA, FQGNSA. CDR3 sequence reads: CASTTRAGPAQYF. DNA of the CDR3: TGTGCCAGCACCACGAGGGCGGGCCCGGCCCAGTACTTC.

CDR3 protein: CAWSVQDLSGNTIYF. The CDR3 DNA reads as TGTGCCTGGAGTGTCCAGGACCTCTCTGGAAACACCATATATTTT. The chain recombines TRBV30 with TRBJ1-3; no reliable D call. Germline V gene data show CDR1 as GTSNPN and CDR2 as SVGIG (reference sequence). Trimming cost V 0 bases and J 0 bases, with 9 bases left between them. The CDR3 contains 15 residues.

The chain has TRBV6-6 and TRBJ1-2; D call uncertain. Trimming left V 9 bases short and J 0 bases short, with 8 bases between. The germline V gene has CDR1 MNHNY and CDR2 SVGAGI (reference sequence). The CDR3 consists of 12 residues. The DNA for the CDR3 is TGTGCCAGTGGAGAAGCTAACTATGGCTACACCTTC. Its protein product is CASGEANYGYTF.

The CDR3 sequence is CAGGGGGNEQYF. CDR3 sequence (DNA): TGTGCCGGGGGGGGAGGTGGGAACGAGCAGTACTTC. This rearrangement joins TRBV10-3 to TRBJ2-7; 7 bases fit TRBD2. The CDR3 sequence is 12 residues long. CDR1 and CDR2 from the germline V gene are ENHRY and SYGVKD. V shed 11 bases and J 5 bases; nucleotides not matched to a gene: 9.

The chain recombines TRBV7-2 with TRBJ2-6; the D gene is possibly TRBD2 (6 bases). The CDR3 length is 18 residues. The V gene's germline CDR1 is SGHTA and CDR2 FQGNSA. With 1 base removed from V and 0 bases from J, the gap between germline ends came to 13 bases. The CDR3 DNA reads as TGTGCCAGCAGCTTAGAGTTTTCCGGGAGCTCTGGGGCCAACGTCCTGACTTTC. Its translation: CASSLEFSGSSGANVLTF.

Details on this clone: At the DNA level, this CDR3 is encoded by other sequences in the same sample as well. V gene TRBV5-1 combines with J gene TRBJ2-1; the D is unclear. CDR3 length equals 12 residues. Germline V gives CDR1 SGHRS, CDR2 YFSETQ. V gave up 0 bases and J gave up 4 bases, with 2 bases separating them. CDR3 sequence (DNA): TGCGCCAGCAGCTTGGATTACAATGAGCAGTTCTTC. Residues: CASSLDYNEQFF.

V is TRBV5-6 and J is TRBJ1-2, with a tentative D call TRBD1 (6 bases). CDR1 and CDR2 (germline): SGHDT, YYEEEE. The CDR3 is 16 amino acids. Between the trimmed V and J ends, which lost 4 bases and 5 bases, there was a span of 21 bases. CDR3 loop: CASSTGTRLEIYGYTF. The CDR3 DNA sequence: TGTGCCAGCAGCACCGGGACACGTCTTGAGATTTATGGCTACACCTTC.

CDR3 nucleotide sequence: TGTGCCAGCAGCTTAATAGGGTCGGAGCAGTTCTTC. Translation gives CASSLIGSEQFF. The chain couples TRBV7-6 to TRBJ2-1, with no clear D. The CDR3 has 12 amino acids. Per germline, CDR1 SGHVS and CDR2 FNYEAQ. V dropped 2 bases and J dropped 10 bases, with 9 bases sitting between them.

This chain connects TRBV30 to TRBJ1-2; D unresolved. This CDR3 contains 12 residues. Looked up from germline, CDR1 is GTSNPN and CDR2 is SVGIG (reference sequence). V was clipped by 1 base and J by 8 bases, with 11 bases between them. The CDR3 nucleotides are TGTGCCTGGAGTGGCAGACCTATGGGCTACACCTTC. Residues: CAWSGRPMGYTF. The whole variable domain, filled in from reference TRBV30 and TRBJ1-2, reads SQTIHQWPATLVQPVGSPLSLECTVEGTSNPNLYWYRQAAGRGLQLLFYSVGIGQISSEVPQNLSASRPQDRQFILSSKKLLLSDSGFYLCAWSGRPMGYTFGSGTRLTVV.

The genes are TRBV5-1 and TRBJ1-6; no reliable D call. This CDR3 spans 16 amino acids. The V gene's germline CDR1 is SGHRS and CDR2 YFSETQ. V was shortened by 0 bases and J by 4 bases, with 11 bases between the two germline ends. The CDR3, as DNA: TGCGCCAGCAGCTTGGCTGGCAGTGATTATAATTCACCCCTCCACTTT. It translates to CASSLAGSDYNSPLHF.

This clone has just a few counts. This specimen includes other DNA sequences encoding the same CDR3. J is TRBJ2-4 and V is TRBV5-1; D is ambiguous. V was pared by 3 bases and J by 1 base, with 8 bases between. Germline lookup yields CDR1 SGHRS and CDR2 YFSETQ. This CDR3 spans 14 amino acids. CDR3 DNA: TGCGCCAGCAGCTCTGAGCTCGCCAAAAACATTCAGTACTTC. Translated: CASSSELAKNIQYF.

The V and J genes are TRBV28 and TRBJ2-7, with 9 bases identical to TRBD2. Germline trimming cut 10 bases from V and 6 bases from J; bases unmatched to any gene: 7. The length of the CDR3 is 12 residues. The germline gives CDR1 MDHEN, CDR2 SYDVKM. CDR3 sequence: CATGGRVSEQYF. In nucleotides, the CDR3 is TGTGCCACCGGCGGGAGGGTGTCCGAGCAGTACTTC.

V usage is TRBV18 and J usage is TRBJ1-5; D call uncertain. CDR1 and CDR2 from the germline V gene are KGHSH and LQKENI. The CDR3 totals 15 residues. Deletions cut 3 bases from V and 10 bases from J, with 19 bases between. CDR3 coding DNA: TGTGCCAGCTCACCTCAAGGGCCAGCGCTTGAACCCCAGCATTTT. Translation gives CASSPQGPALEPQHF.

Turning to this clone: This sample includes further DNA sequences coding for the same CDR3. The gene calls are TRBV6-5 and TRBJ1-6; TRBD1 matches 9 bases. Germline lookup yields CDR1 MNHEY and CDR2 SVGAGI. The CDR3 totals 14 residues. The V gene end was trimmed by 8 bases and the J gene end by 7 bases; junction bases not matched to a gene: 6. Written as DNA, the CDR3 is TGTGCCAGCCGTACCGGGACAGGGAATTCACCCCTCCACTTT. Translation gives CASRTGTGNSPLHF.

The chain joins TRBV2 to TRBJ1-4; no clear D. In germline, CDR1 is SNHLY, CDR2 FYNNEI. V was shortened by 5 bases and J by 2 bases, with 9 bases between the two germline ends. CDR3 length: 14 residues. This CDR3 reads CASSTTPTNEKLFF. CDR3 sequence (DNA): TGTGCCAGCAGTACGACACCCACTAATGAAAAACTGTTTTTT. The variable domain in full, with the rest retrieved from reference TRBV2 and TRBJ1-4, is EPEVTQTPSHQVTQMGQEVILRCVPISNHLYFYWYRQILGQKVEFLVSFYNNEISEKSEIFDDQFSVERPDGSNFTLKIRSTKLEDSAMYFCASSTTPTNEKLFFGSGTQLSVL.